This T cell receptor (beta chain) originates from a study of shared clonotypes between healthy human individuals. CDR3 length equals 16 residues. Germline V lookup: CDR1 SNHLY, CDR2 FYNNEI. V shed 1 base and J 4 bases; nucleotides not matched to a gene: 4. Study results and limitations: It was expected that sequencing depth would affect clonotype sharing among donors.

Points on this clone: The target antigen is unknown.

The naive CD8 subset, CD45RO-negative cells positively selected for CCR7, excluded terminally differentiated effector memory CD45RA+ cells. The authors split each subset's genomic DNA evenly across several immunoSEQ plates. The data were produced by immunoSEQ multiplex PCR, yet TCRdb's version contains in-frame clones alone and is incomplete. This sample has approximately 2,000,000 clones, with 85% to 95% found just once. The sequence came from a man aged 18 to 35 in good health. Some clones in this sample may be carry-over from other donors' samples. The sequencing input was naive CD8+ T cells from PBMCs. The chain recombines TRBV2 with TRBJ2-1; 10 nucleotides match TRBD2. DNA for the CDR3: TGTGCCAGCAGTGAAGGAGGACTAGCGGAATACAATGAGCAGTTCTTC. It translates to CASSEGGLAEYNEQFF.